This T cell receptor beta chain was identified during a study of identifying expanded T cells in peripheral blood. Healthy donors had no documented immune events, such as infections, while sampled. Findings and limits, study-wide: Over around two and four weeks, about 15 and 19 clones changed, versus approximately 1.1 between replicates. Variance in clone template counts between roughly 2-week samples significantly increased with total template count across all healthy donors.

Between the trimmed V and J ends, which lost 6 bases and 4 bases, there was a span of 15 bases. The CDR3 spans 14 residues. The germline CDR1 and CDR2 sequences are MDHEN and SYDVKM. Here immunoSEQ multiplex PCR was the method, and the copy in TCRdb shows in-frame clones only, minus some. The sample consists of some 99,000 clones, 88% of them appearing once. Turning to this clone: The antigen is undetermined.

The chain links TRBV28 to TRBJ1-2; TRBD1 is a possible D gene (6 bases). The TCR was taken from a person aged 18 to 75 in good health. Input material: blood. The CDR3 spells CASRQPGTTYGYTF. As DNA, the CDR3 is TGTGCCAGCAGACAACCGGGGACAACCTATGGCTACACCTTC.